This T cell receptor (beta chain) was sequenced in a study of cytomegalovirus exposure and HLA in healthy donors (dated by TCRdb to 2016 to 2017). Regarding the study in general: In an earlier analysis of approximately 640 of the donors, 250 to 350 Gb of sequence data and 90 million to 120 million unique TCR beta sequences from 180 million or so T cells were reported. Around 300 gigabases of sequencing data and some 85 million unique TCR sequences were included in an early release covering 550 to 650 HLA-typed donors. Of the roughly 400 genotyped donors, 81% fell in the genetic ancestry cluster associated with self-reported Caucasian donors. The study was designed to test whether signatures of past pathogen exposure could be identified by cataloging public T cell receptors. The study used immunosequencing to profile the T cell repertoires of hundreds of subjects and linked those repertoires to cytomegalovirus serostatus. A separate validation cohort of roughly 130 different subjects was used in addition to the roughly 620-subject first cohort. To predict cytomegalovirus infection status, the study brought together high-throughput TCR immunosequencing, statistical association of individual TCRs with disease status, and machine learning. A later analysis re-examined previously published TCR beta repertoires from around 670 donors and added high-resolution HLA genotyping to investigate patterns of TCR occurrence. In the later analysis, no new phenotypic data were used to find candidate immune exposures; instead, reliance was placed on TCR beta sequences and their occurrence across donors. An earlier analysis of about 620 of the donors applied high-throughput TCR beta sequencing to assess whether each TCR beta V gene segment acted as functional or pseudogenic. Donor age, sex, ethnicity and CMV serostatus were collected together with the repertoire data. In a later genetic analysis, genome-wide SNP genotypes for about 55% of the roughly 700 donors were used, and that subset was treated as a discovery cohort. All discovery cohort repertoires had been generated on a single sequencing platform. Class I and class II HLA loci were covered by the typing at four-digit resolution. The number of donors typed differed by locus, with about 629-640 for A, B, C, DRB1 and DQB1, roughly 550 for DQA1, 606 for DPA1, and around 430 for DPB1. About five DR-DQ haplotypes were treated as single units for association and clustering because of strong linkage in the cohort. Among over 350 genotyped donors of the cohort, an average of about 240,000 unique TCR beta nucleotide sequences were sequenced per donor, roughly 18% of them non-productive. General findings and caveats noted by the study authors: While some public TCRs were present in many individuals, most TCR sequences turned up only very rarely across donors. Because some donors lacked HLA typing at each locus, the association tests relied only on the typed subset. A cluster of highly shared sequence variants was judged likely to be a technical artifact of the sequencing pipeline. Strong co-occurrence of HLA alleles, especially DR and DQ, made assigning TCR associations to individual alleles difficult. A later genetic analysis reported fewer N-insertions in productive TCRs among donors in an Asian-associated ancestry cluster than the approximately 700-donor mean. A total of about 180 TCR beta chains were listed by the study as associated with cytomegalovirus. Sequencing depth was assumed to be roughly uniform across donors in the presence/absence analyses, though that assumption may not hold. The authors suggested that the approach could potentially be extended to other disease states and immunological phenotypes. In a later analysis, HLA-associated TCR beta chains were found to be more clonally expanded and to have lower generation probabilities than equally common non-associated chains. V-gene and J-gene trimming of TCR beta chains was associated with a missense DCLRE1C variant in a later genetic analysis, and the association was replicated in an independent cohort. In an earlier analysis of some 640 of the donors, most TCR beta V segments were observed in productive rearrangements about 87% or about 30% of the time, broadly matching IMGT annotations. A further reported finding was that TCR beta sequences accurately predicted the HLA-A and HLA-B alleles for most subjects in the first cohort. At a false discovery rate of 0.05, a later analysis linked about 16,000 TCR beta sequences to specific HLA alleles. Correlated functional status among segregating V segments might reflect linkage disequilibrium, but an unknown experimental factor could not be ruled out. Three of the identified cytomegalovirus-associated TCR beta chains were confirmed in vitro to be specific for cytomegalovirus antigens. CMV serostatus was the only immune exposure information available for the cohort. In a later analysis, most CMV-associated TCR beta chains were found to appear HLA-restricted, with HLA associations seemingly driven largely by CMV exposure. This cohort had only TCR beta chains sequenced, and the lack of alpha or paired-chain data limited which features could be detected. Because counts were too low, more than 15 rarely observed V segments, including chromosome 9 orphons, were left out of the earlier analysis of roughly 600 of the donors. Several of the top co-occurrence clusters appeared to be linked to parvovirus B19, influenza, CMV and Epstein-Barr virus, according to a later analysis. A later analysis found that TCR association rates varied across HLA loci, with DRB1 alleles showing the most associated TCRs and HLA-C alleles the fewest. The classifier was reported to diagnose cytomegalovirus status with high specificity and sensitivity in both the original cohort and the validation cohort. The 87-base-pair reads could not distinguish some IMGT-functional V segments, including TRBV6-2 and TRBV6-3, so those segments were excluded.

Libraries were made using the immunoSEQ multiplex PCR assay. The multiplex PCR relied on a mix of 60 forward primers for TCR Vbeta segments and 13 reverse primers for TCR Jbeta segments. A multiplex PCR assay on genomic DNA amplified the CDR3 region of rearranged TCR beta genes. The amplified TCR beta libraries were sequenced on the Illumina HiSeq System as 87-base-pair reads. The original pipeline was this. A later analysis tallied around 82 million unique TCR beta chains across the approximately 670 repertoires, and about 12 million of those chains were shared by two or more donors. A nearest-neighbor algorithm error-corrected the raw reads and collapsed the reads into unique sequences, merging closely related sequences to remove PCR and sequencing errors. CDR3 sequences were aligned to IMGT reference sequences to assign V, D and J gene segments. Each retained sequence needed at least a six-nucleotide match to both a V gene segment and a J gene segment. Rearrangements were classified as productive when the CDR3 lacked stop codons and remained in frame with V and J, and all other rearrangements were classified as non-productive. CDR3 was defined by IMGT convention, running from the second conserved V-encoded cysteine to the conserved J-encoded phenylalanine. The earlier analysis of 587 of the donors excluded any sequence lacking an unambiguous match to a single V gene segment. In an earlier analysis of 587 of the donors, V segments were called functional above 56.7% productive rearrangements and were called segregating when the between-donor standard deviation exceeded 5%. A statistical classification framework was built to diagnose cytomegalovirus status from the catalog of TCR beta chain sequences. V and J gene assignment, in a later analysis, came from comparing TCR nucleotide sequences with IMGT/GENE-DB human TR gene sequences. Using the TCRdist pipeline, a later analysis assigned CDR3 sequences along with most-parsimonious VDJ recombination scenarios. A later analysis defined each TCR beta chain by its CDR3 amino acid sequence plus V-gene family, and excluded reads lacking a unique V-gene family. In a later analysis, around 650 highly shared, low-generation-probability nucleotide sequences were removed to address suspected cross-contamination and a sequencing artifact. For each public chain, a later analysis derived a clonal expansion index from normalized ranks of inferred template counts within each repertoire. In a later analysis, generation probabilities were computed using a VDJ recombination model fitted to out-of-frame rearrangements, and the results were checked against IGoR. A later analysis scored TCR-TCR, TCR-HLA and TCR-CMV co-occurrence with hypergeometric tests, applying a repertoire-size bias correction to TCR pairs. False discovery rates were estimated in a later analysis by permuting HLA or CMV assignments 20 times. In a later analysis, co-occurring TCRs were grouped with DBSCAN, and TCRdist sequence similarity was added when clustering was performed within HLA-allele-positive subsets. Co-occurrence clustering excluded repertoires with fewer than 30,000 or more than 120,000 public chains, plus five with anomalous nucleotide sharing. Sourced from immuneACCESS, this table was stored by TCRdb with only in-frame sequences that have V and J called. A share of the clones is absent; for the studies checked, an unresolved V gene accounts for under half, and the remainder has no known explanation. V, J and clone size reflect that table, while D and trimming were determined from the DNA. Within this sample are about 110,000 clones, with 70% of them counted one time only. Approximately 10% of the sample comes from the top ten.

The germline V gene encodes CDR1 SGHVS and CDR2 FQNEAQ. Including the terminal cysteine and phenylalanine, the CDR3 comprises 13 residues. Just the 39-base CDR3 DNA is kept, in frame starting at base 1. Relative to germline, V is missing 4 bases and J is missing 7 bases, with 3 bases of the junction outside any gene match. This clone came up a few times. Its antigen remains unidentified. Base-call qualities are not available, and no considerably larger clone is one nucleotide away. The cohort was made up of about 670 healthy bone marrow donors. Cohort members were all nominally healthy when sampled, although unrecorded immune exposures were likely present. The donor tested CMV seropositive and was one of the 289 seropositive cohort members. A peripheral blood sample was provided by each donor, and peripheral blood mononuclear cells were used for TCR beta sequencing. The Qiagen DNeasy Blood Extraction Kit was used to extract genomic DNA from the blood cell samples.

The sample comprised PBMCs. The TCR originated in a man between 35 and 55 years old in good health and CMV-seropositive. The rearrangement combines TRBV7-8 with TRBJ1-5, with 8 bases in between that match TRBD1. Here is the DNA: TGTGCCAGCAGCTACAGGGGGGGACAGCCCCAGCATTTT. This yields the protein CASSYRGGQPQHF.